The clone carrying this T cell receptor beta chain came up a few times. Its antigen remains unknown. The data belong to a study of T cells after yellow fever vaccination. Study-wide context: Preparation of the low-cell-number fractions used SMART-Seq v4 Ultra Low Input.

Whole-study findings and limits: Subsequent booster samples again held most clones from primary vaccination (less than 98% CD4, 85% to 90% CD8). Abundant clonotypes from the bulk population could get into FACS-sorted repertoires as contaminants.

The study made its TCR cDNA through 5'RACE template switching. That step introduced a universal primer site along with UMIs. TCRdb re-derived calls from the 5' RACE reads in MiXCR, one entry per CDR3 protein. Among hundreds of thousands of distinct CDR3 sequences listed, roughly 4.3% were seen once. Germline loops: CDR1 MDHEN, CDR2 SYDVKM. Trimming shortened V by 5 bases and J by 1 base, and 11 bases separated the two germline ends. CDR3 length: 14 amino acids. This rearrangement joins TRBV28 to TRBJ2-5; D is possibly TRBD1 or TRBD2 (5 bases each). The source is a man aged 18 to 30 who received the YFV17D yellow fever vaccine. The sample in question was PBMCs, obtained 5 days after the yellow fever booster vaccination. CDR3 bases: TGTGCCAGCAGTGTTAGGGACCTCCAAGAGACCCAGTACTTC. Its translation: CASSVRDLQETQYF.